This T cell receptor (beta chain) was obtained from a study of identical twins. General observations from the study: Out-of-frame alpha sequences common to twins exhibited a surplus of low generation probability. Fewer insertions characterized abundant cord blood beta clonotypes, whereas memory repertoires showed none.

The CDR3 spans 15 residues. The V end lost 5 bases, the J end lost 1 base, and 11 bases lay between the germline ends. In this sample, this clonotype turned up a few times. The antigen remains unidentified. Template switching added a universal primer binding site, and final cDNA carried unique molecular identifiers. TCRdb independently ran MiXCR on the 5' RACE reads; one entry per CDR3 protein. The sample carries just under 550,000 distinct CDR3 sequences, about 15% recorded once. In addition, the sample was reused for a study of yellow fever vaccine responses in identical twins.

The sequenced sample consisted of CD4+ T cells sorted from blood. The chain combines TRBV12-3 or TRBV12-4 with TRBJ2-2; D is perhaps TRBD2 (6 bases). The clonotype originates from a woman aged 18-29 years in good health. CDR3 bases: TGTGCCAGCAGTGCCCGCGGGGTGAACACCGGGGAGCTGTTTTTT. Amino acid sequence: CASSARGVNTGELFF.